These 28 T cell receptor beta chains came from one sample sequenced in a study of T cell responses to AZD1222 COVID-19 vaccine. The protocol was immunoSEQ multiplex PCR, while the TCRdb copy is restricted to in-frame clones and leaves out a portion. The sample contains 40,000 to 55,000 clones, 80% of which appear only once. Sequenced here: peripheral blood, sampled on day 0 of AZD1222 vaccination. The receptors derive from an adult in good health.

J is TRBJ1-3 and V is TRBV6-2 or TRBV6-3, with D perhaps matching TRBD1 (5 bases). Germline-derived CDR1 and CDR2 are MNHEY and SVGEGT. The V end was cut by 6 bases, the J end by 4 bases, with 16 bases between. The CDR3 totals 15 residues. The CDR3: CASSRAGTAGNTIYF. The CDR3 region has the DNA TGTGCCAGCAGCCGCGCCGGGACCGCCGGAAACACCATATATTTT.

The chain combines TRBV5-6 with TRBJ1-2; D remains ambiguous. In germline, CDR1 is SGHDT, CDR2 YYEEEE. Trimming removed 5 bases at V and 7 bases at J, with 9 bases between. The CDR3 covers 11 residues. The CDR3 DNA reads TGTGCCAGCAGGGAACGAGGTGGCTACACCTTC. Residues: CASRERGGYTF.

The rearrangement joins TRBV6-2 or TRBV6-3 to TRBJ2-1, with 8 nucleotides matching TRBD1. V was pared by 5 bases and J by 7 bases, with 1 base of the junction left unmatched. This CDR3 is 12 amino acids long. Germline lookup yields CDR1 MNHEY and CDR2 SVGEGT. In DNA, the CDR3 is TGTGCCAGCAGTCGGACAGGGAATGAGCAGTTCTTC. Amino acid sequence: CASSRTGNEQFF.

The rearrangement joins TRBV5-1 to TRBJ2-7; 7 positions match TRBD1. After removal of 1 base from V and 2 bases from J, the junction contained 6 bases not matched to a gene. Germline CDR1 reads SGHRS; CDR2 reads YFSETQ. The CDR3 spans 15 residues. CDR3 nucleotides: TGCGCCAGCAGCTTGAACAGGGGAGCCCCCTACGAGCAGTACTTC. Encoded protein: CASSLNRGAPYEQYF.

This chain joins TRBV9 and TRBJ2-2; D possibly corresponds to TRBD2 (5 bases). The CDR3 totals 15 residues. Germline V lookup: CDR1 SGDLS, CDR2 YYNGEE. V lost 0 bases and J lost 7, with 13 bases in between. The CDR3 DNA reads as TGTGCCAGCAGCGTAGGACCCGGAGGAGGCGGGGAGCTGTTTTTT. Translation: CASSVGPGGGGELFF.

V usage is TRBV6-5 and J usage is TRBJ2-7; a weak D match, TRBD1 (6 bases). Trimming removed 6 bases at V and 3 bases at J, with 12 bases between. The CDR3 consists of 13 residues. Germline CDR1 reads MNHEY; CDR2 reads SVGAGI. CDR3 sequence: CASSWTAYYEQYF. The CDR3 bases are TGTGCCAGCAGCTGGACAGCATACTACGAGCAGTACTTC.

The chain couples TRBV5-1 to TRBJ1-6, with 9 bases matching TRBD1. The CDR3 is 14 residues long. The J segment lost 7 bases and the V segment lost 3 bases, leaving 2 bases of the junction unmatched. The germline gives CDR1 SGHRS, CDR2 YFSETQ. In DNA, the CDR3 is TGCGCCAGCAGCTGGACAGGGGAAAATTCACCCCTCCACTTT. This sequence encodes CASSWTGENSPLHF.

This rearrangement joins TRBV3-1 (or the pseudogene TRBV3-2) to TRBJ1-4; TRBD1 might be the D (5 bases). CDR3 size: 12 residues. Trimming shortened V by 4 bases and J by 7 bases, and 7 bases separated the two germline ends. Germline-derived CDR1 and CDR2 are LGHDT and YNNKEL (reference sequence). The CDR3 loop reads CASSPGSEKLFF. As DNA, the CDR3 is TGTGCCAGCAGCCCAGGGAGTGAAAAACTGTTTTTT.

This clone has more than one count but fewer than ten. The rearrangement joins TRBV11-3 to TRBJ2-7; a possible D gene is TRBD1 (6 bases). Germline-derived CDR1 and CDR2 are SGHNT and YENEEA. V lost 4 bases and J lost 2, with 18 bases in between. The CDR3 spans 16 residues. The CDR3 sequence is CASSSIPGHPAYEQYF. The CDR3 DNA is TGTGCCAGCAGCTCTATTCCGGGACATCCGGCCTACGAGCAGTACTTC.

Here the CDR3 reads CASSFLLGTDTQYF. The CDR3 DNA follows: TGTGCCAGCAGCTTCCTCCTTGGCACAGATACGCAGTATTTT. The J gene is TRBJ2-3, the V gene TRBV7-6; no definite D call. Germline V gives CDR1 SGHVS, CDR2 FNYEAQ. Trimming stripped 3 bases from V and 1 base from J, with 8 bases between. CDR3 length equals 14 residues. The full variable domain, with the rest looked up from reference TRBV7-6 and TRBJ2-3, is GAGVSQSPRYKVTKRGQDVALRCDPISGHVSLYWYRQALGQGPEFLTYFNYEAQQDKSGLPNDRFSAERPEGSISTLTIQRTEQRDSAMYRCASSFLLGTDTQYFGPGTRLTVL.

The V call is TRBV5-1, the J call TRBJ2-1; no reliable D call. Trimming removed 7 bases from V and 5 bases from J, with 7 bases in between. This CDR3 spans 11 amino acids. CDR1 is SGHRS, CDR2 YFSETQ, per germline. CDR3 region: CASGWHNEQFF. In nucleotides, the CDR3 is TGCGCCAGCGGGTGGCACAATGAGCAGTTCTTC.

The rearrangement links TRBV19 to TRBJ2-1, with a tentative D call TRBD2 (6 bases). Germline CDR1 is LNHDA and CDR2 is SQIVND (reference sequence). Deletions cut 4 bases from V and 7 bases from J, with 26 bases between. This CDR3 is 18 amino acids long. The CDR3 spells CASSNGGQARARRNEQFF. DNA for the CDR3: TGTGCCAGTAGTAACGGAGGGCAGGCCAGAGCCCGGAGGAATGAGCAGTTCTTC. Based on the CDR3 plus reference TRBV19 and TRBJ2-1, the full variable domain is DGGITQSPKYLFRKEGQNVTLSCEQNLNHDAMYWYRQDPGQGLRLIYYSQIVNDFQKGDIAEGYSVSREKKESFPLTVTSAQKNPTAFYLCASSNGGQARARRNEQFFGPGTRLTVL.

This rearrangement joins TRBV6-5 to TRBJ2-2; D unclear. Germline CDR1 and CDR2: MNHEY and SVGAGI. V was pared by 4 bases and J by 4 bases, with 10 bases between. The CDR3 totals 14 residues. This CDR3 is CASSWSFPTGELFF. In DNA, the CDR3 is TGTGCCAGCAGTTGGAGTTTTCCCACCGGGGAGCTGTTTTTT.

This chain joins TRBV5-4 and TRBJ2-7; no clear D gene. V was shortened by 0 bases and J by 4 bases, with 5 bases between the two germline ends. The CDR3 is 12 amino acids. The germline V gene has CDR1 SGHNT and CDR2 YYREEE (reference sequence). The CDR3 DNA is TGTGCCAGCAGCTTGGAGGGTTACGAGCAGTACTTC. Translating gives CASSLEGYEQYF.

The CDR3 region has the DNA TGTGCCAGCTCAAACTTCCGCACTAGCGAAGAGACCCAGTACTTC. It translates to CASSNFRTSEETQYF. The chain recombines TRBV18 with TRBJ2-5; TRBD2 agrees at 7 bases. J lost 3 bases, V lost 5 bases, and 9 bases had no gene match. Germline loops: CDR1 KGHSH, CDR2 LQKENI. This CDR3 contains 15 residues.

The CDR3 DNA is TGTGCCAGCAGTTCCACAGGGAATGGCTACACCTTC. Residues: CASSSTGNGYTF. This sequence joins TRBV27 and TRBJ1-2, with a tentative D call TRBD1 (6 bases). This CDR3 is built from 12 residues. The V and J ends lost 4 bases and 6 bases respectively, with 9 bases between them. The germline V gene has CDR1 MNHEY and CDR2 SMNVEV (reference sequence).

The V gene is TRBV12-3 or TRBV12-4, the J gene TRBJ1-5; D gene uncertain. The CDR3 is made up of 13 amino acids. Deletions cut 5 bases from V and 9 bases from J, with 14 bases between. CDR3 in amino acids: CASSAAAERPQHF. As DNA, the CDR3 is TGTGCCAGCAGTGCTGCCGCAGAACGGCCCCAGCATTTT.

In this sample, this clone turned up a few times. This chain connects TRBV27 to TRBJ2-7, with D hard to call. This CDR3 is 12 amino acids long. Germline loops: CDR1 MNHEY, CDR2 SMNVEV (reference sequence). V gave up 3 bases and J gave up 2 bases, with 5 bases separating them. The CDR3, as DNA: TGTGCCAGCAGTTTCGTAGCCTACGAGCAGTACTTC. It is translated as CASSFVAYEQYF.

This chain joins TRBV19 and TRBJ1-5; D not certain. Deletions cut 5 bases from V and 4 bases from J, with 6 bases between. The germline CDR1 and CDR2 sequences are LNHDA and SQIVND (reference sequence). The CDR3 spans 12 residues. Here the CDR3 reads CASSALNQPQHF. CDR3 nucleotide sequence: TGTGCCAGTAGTGCCCTGAATCAGCCCCAGCATTTT.

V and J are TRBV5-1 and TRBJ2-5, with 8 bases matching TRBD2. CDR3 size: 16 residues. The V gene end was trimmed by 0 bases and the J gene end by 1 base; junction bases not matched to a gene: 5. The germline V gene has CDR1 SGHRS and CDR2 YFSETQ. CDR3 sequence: CASSLGVSGVQETQYF. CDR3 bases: TGCGCCAGCAGCTTGGGGGTTAGCGGGGTCCAAGAGACCCAGTACTTC.

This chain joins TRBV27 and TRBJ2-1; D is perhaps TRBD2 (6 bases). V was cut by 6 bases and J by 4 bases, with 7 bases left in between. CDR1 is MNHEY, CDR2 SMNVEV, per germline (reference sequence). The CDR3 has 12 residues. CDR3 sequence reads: CASRGGYNEQFF. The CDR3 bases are TGTGCCAGCAGGGGAGGATACAATGAGCAGTTCTTC.

The CDR3 here is CATVTGPLTDSPLHF. For the CDR3, the DNA is TGTGCCACAGTGACAGGGCCTCTTACTGATTCACCCCTCCACTTT. The chain couples TRBV27 to TRBJ1-6; 7 bases agree with TRBD1. This CDR3 is 15 amino acids long. V shed 10 bases, J shed 8 bases, and the junction held 14 bases outside the gene matches. Germline values: CDR1 MNHEY, CDR2 SMNVEV (reference sequence).

The CDR3 reads CASSPATAMNTEAFF. The CDR3 DNA is TGTGCCAGCAGTCCGGCGACAGCCATGAACACTGAAGCTTTCTTT. The chain is built from TRBV28 and TRBJ1-1, with D perhaps TRBD1 (5 bases). With 5 bases removed from V and 0 bases from J, the gap between germline ends came to 13 bases. Germline loops: CDR1 MDHEN, CDR2 SYDVKM. The CDR3 contains 15 residues.

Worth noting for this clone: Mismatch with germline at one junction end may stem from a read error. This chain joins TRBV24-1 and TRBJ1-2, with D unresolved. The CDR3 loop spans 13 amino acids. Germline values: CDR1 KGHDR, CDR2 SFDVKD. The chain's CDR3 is CATRDNYNYGYTF. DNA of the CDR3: TGTGCCACCCGTGACAACTATAACTATGGCTACACCTTC.

CDR3 in DNA: TGTGCCAGCAGGGGCACAGATACGCAGTATTTT. It encodes CASRGTDTQYF. This chain links TRBV6-5 with TRBJ2-3; D uncertain. Germline lookup yields CDR1 MNHEY and CDR2 SVGAGI. The CDR3 is made up of 11 amino acids. V lost 6 bases, J lost 1 base, and 2 bases lay in between.

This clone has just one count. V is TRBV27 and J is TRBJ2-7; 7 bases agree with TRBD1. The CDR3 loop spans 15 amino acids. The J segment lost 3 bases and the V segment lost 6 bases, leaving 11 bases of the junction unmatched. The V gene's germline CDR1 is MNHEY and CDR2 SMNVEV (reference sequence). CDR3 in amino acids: CASRLTGVVDYEQYF. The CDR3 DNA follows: TGTGCCAGCAGACTAACAGGGGTTGTTGACTACGAGCAGTACTTC.

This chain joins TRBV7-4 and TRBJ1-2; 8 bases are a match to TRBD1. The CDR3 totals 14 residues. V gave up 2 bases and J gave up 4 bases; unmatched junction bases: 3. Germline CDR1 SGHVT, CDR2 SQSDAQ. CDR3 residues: CASSLWTGPYGYTF. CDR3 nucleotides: TGTGCCAGCAGCTTATGGACAGGGCCCTATGGCTACACCTTC.

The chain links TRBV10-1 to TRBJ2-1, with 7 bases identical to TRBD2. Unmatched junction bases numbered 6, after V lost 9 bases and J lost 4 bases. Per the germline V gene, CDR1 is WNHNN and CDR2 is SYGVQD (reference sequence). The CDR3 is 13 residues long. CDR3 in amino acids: CASTGGKYNEQFF. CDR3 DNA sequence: TGCGCCAGTACCGGGGGGAAGTACAATGAGCAGTTCTTC.